This TCR beta chain is from a study of T cells in localized non-small cell lung cancer (dated by TCRdb to 2019 to 2021). Regarding the complete study: Comparing tumors with uninvolved tumor-adjacent lungs, the study looked at the T cell repertoires of 236 patients with early-stage NSCLC. The mean age of the NSCLC patients was just over 65 years, with 130 or so men and around 100 women. The cohort consisted of roughly 240 treatment-naive NSCLC patients whose localized lung tumors had been resected.

This clone has just a few counts. The target of this receptor is not known. Qualities for individual bases were not recorded, and no much larger clone is one base off. TCR beta CDR3 regions were sequenced from DNA using the immunoSEQ Assay. The original pipeline was this. To compute T cell density, TCR beta template counts were normalized to usable DNA, which was estimated by amplifying housekeeping genes. Richness was estimated with the preseqR package, extrapolating to 400,000 templates for PBMC samples and 120,000 templates for tissue samples. Clonality was taken to be one minus Pielou's evenness. To identify tissue-enriched TCRs, differential abundance testing was run on productive amino-acid clonotypes with a minimum total count of 5 and an alpha of 0.1. The Jaccard Index and the Morisita Overlap Index were used to measure how much the repertoires overlapped between compartments. GLIPH grouped TCR beta CDR3s together with public tetramer-defined viral CDR3s, and a viral motif had to include at least three viral sequences and show V-gene enrichment. Not all clones reach the TCRdb copy of this immuneACCESS table, which keeps in-frame sequences only. Checked studies attribute under half of the gap to unresolved V genes and leave the rest unexplained. Clonal size and the V and J genes are those of that table, whereas D and trimming came from the DNA. A total of about 33,000 clones appear in this sample, nearly 80% of them only once. About 36% of the sample rests with the top ten.

At diagnosis, peripheral blood, uninvolved tumor-adjacent lung and tumor were collected and stored as a combination of fresh-frozen and FFPE material. For TCR repertoire profiling, blood samples were analyzed in the form of peripheral blood mononuclear cells. Results the study describes overall, beyond this receptor: Because of the exploratory design, TCR variables were selected using unadjusted p-values without false-discovery rate correction. Longer overall survival was associated with higher blood T cell density, whereas shorter survival was associated with higher adjacent-lung clonality. Uninvolved tumor-adjacent lung showed the highest T cell clonality, higher than tumor, which suggests more focused antigenic responses in the adjacent lung. Because multi-region tumor sequencing was not done, intratumor heterogeneity could not be ruled out. A median of approximately 55 of the top 100 tumor clones were detected in paired uninvolved adjacent lung, and about 29 of these tumor clones were also found among the top 100 clones of the paired uninvolved adjacent lung.

The CDR3 contains 17 residues, cysteine and phenylalanine counted. Here the CDR3 DNA is all that survives: 51 bases in frame from base 1. Based on the germline V gene, the CDR1 and CDR2 sequences are LGHNA and YNFKEQ. From V the trimming removes 4 bases and from J it removes 5 bases, while the gene matches leave 10 bases of the junction unaccounted for. The specimen was peripheral blood, collected before any cancer treatment. This sequence uses TRBV4-2 and TRBJ2-7; 14 bases in the middle match TRBD2. The sequence was obtained from a male donor older than 55 with stage II squamous cell lung carcinoma. The CDR3 region has the sequence CASSLPTSGRAPHEQYF. The DNA is as follows: TGTGCCAGCAGCCTTCCGACTAGCGGGAGGGCCCCTCACGAGCAGTACTTC.